This record looks at one T cell receptor beta chain sequence and its context. One junction end disagrees with the germline gene, perhaps due to a read error. Germline V gives CDR1 SGHNT, CDR2 YYREEE (reference sequence). This CDR3 comprises 13 residues. Produced via immunoSEQ multiplex PCR; TCRdb's table is partial and in-frame only. Of over 150,000 clones in the sample, about 90% are singletons; the top ten hold roughly 9%. This entry comes from a study of blood T cell repertoires in COVID-19. The wider study: Collection of acute and convalescent COVID-19 samples took place in the United States, Italy and Spain. The analysed material was cDNA or gDNA that came from T cells, B-cell-depleted T cells, or PBMCs.

The TCR comes from a woman younger than 30 who had recovered from COVID-19. The chain is built from TRBV5-4 and TRBJ2-1; D unclear. The sequenced sample was PBMCs or T cells enriched from blood (not recorded which). The CDR3 coding sequence is TGTGCCAGCAGCGAAGACTCCAACAATGAGCAGTTCTTC. Translated: CASSEDSNNEQFF.